This T cell receptor beta chain was recovered during a study of blood T cell repertoires in COVID-19. V was pared by 1 base and J by 3 bases, with 7 bases between. Germline V lookup: CDR1 LNHDA, CDR2 SQIVND (reference sequence). This CDR3 is 14 amino acids long. Authors' data handling: Reference gene primers were amplified, and this amplification served to estimate nucleated cell counts. Produced via immunoSEQ multiplex PCR; TCRdb's table is partial and in-frame only. The D gene and trimming were derived from the DNA, and the V and J assignments and clone size from that table. The sample carries about 250,000 clones, 83% recorded once. A remark on this clone: The sample holds other DNA sequences that translate to the same CDR3.

The origin of this receptor is a man older than 75 with acute or convalescent COVID-19. This chain connects TRBV19 to TRBJ1-5; a possible D gene is TRBD1 (6 bases). Sequencing used peripheral blood. The CDR3, as DNA: TGTGCCAGTAGTATAGGGACAGACAATCAGCCCCAGCATTTT. It encodes CASSIGTDNQPQHF.